A selection of T cell receptor beta chains follows, all from one sample in a study of T cell responses to AZD1222 COVID-19 vaccine. TCRdb keeps only in-frame clones here, not all; method: immunoSEQ multiplex PCR. The sample records fewer than 120,000 clones, approximately 90% being singletons. The sample here was peripheral blood, taken 28 days after the second AZD1222 dose. The receptors were sampled from an adult who received the AZD1222 COVID-19 vaccine. Both conserved end residues are part of each CDR3. D genes are given only for firm matches. The listing skips clone size in some rows; elsewhere it reads once, few, many or a size class.

.	TRBV4-1	.	TRBJ1-1	TGCGCCAGCAGCCAAGGACAGGTGACTGAAGCTTTCTTT	CASSQGQVTEAFF
once	TRBV19	.	TRBJ2-7	TGTGCCAGTAGTATGCGAGGGAGCTCCTACGAGCAGTACTTC	CASSMRGSSYEQYF
.	TRBV6-5	.	TRBJ1-3	TGTGCCAGCAGCCAACCGCCCGGAAACACCATATATTTT	CASSQPPGNTIYF
.	TRBV5-1	.	TRBJ1-4	TGCGCCAGCACCTTATCTGGGTCCCAAAGGGAAAAACTGTTTTTT	CASTLSGSQREKLFF
.	TRBV10-1	.	TRBJ1-5	TGCGCCAGCAGCGACCACACTAACGAACGGGACAATCAGCCCCAGCATTTT	CASSDHTNERDNQPQHF
.	TRBV10-2	.	TRBJ2-1	TGCGCCAGCAGTGACGGCCCAGGCTCCTACAATGAGCAGTTCTTC	CASSDGPGSYNEQFF
few	TRBV7-9	TRBD2	TRBJ2-5	TGTGCCAGCAGCTTAGTGAGCGGGGGGGCCGAGACCCAGTACTTC	CASSLVSGGAETQYF
.	TRBV30	TRBD1	TRBJ2-1	TGTGCCTCTGACAGGGTTCAGAACAATGAGCAGTTCTTC	CASDRVQNNEQFF
.	TRBV7-9	TRBD1	TRBJ2-1	TGTGCCAGCAGCTTCCCGGACAGGACTGTCTACAATGAGCAGTTCTTC	CASSFPDRTVYNEQFF
once	TRBV15	TRBD1	TRBJ1-3	TGTGCCACCAGCAGAGACCCGGGACAGGGGATCGGAAACACCATATATTTT	CATSRDPGQGIGNTIYF
few	TRBV5-6	.	TRBJ2-5	TGTGCCAGCAGCTTGCGGAACATGGAGACCCAGTACTTC	CASSLRNMETQYF
.	TRBV7-9	.	TRBJ2-5	TGTGCCAGCAGCCTAGGTGAGGGCGGGGCGAACCAAGAGACCCAGTACTTC	CASSLGEGGANQETQYF
.	TRBV3-1/TRBV3-2	.	TRBJ1-2	TGTGCCAGCACTCCCTACCCAACTTCTCGGTATGGCTACACCTTC	CASTPYPTSRYGYTF
.	TRBV11-2	.	TRBJ2-2	TGTGCCAGCAACGTAGAGGTGAAGGCCGGGGAGCTGTTTTTT	CASNVEVKAGELFF
.	TRBV19	.	TRBJ2-3	TGTGCCACGAGGGGGGTTACTAGCACAGATACGCAGTATTTT	CATRGVTSTDTQYF
once	TRBV21-1	.	TRBJ1-2	TGTGCCAGCAGCAAAGGTCCCCGGACAGGGCCCGAAGGAATCTATGGCTACACCTTC	CASSKGPRTGPEGIYGYTF
.	TRBV6-5	.	TRBJ1-2	TGTGCCAGCAGGGTAGACGGAAACTATGGCTACACCTTC	CASRVDGNYGYTF
.	TRBV19	TRBD1	TRBJ1-2	TGTGCCAGTAGTACGCAGGGGGCCAACTATGGCTACACCTTC	CASSTQGANYGYTF
.	TRBV7-6	.	TRBJ1-1	TGTGCCAGCAGCTTAGTCCCGGGAACGAGATCGTCTGAAGCTTTCTTT	CASSLVPGTRSSEAFF
.	TRBV10-3	TRBD1	TRBJ1-6	TGTGCCATCGGAACACAGGGGGCATTGAATAATTCACCCCTCCACTTT	CAIGTQGALNNSPLHF
.	TRBV27	.	TRBJ1-1	TGTGCCAGCAGTTTAACCCCCGGCAGGAACACTGAAGCTTTCTTT	CASSLTPGRNTEAFF
.	TRBV6-4	.	TRBJ2-3	TGTGCCAGCAGCTCATCCAGGGAAGATACGCAGTATTTT	CASSSSREDTQYF
.	TRBV10-3	TRBD1	TRBJ2-7	TGTGCCATCAGTGATACCGGGACAGGGATTTACGAGCAGTACTTC	CAISDTGTGIYEQYF
.	TRBV7-9	.	TRBJ1-1	TGTGCCAGCAGCTTCTCAGAGCTGAACACTGAAGCTTTCTTT	CASSFSELNTEAFF
.	TRBV5-1	TRBD1	TRBJ2-3	TGCGCCAGCAGCACGACAGGGGGGATCACAGATACGCAGTATTTT	CASSTTGGITDTQYF
.	TRBV7-2	.	TRBJ1-2	TGTGCCAGCAGCTTAGGGGTAGTGGGTCGTGGCTACACCTTC	CASSLGVVGRGYTF
.	TRBV10-3	.	TRBJ2-3	TGTGCCAGCGGGGATGATCGGGATACGCAGTATTTT	CASGDDRDTQYF
.	TRBV12-3/TRBV12-4	.	TRBJ1-1	TGTGCCAGCAGTGAAGAAACAGGGTTTGAAGCTTTCTTT	CASSEETGFEAFF
.	TRBV14	.	TRBJ2-7	TGTGCCAGCAGCCAAGTCTACAGGGTCTCCGAGCAGTACTTC	CASSQVYRVSEQYF
.	TRBV2	.	TRBJ2-1	TGTGCCAGCCATCGAGAAGCTTCGTTCTTCAATGAGCAGTTCTTC	CASHREASFFNEQFF
.	TRBV11-3	.	TRBJ1-1	TGTGCCAGCAGCTTAGGACTGAACACTGAAGCTTTCTTT	CASSLGLNTEAFF
.	TRBV12-5	TRBD1	TRBJ1-2	TGTGCTAGTGGTTTGGGGACAGGCCGGTTCCAGAACTATGGCTACACCTTC	CASGLGTGRFQNYGYTF
few	TRBV29-1	.	TRBJ1-2	TGCAGCGTTACCCTGGGCGTTAACTATGGCTACACCTTC	CSVTLGVNYGYTF
.	TRBV7-2	.	TRBJ2-7	TGTGCCAGCAGCTCCCCCTTCGGGAGCGCCAACTACGAGCAGTACTTC	CASSSPFGSANYEQYF
.	TRBV5-1	TRBD1	TRBJ1-2	TGCGCCAGCAGCTCGGACAGGGGACCCCACACCTTC	CASSSDRGPHTF
.	TRBV3-1/TRBV3-2	TRBD2	TRBJ2-1	TGTGCCAGCATTGATAGCGGGAGGCCCTACAATGAGCAGTTCTTC	CASIDSGRPYNEQFF
.	TRBV27	.	TRBJ2-3	TGTGCCAGCAGTCACAGGGTCCCAGATACGCAGTATTTT	CASSHRVPDTQYF
.	TRBV27	TRBD1	TRBJ2-7	TGTGCCAGCAGTTTATCTGGACAGGGGGTTCCGTACGAGCAGTACTTC	CASSLSGQGVPYEQYF
.	TRBV10-3	.	TRBJ2-2	TGTGCCATCAGTGTAAGGACCTCCGGGGAGCTGTTTTTT	CAISVRTSGELFF
.	TRBV28	.	TRBJ2-1	TGTGCCAGCAGGATAAGGGGGGGAACCTACAATGAGCAGTTCTTC	CASRIRGGTYNEQFF
.	TRBV10-3	.	TRBJ2-2	TGTGCCATCACCCCCGACAGGTACACCGGGGAGCTGTTTTTT	CAITPDRYTGELFF
.	TRBV18	.	TRBJ2-1	TGTGCCAGCTCACCATTGCAGGCTAGCTCCTACAATGAGCAGTTCTTC	CASSPLQASSYNEQFF
.	TRBV30	TRBD2	TRBJ2-1	TGTGCCTGGAAGCAACCCGGGAGGTCGCGGAATGAGCAGTTCTTC	CAWKQPGRSRNEQFF
once	TRBV6-2/TRBV6-3	.	TRBJ2-7	TGTGCCAGCAGTTACGGGGATAGAGAGCAGTACTTC	CASSYGDREQYF
once	TRBV6-5	.	TRBJ2-7	TGTGCCAGCAGGAGAATGTTATACGAGCAGTACTTC	CASRRMLYEQYF
.	TRBV27	.	TRBJ2-5	TGTGCGGCGGGAAGTTATGAGACCCAGTACTTC	CAAGSYETQYF
.	TRBV2	.	TRBJ1-3	TGTGACAGCAATGGAGAGGACACCATATATTTT	CDSNGEDTIYF
.	TRBV6-5	.	TRBJ2-1	TGTGCCAGCAGTTACTCGCGGGACTCGACGGGGCAGTTCTTC	CASSYSRDSTGQFF
.	TRBV7-9	.	TRBJ1-1	TGTGCCAGCAGCTTAGATGGCCGGGGGGCGGAAGCTTTCTTT	CASSLDGRGAEAFF
once	TRBV18	.	TRBJ1-4	TGTGCCAGCTCACCACGAAAACAGAAAAATGAAAAACTGTTTTTT	CASSPRKQKNEKLFF
.	TRBV25-1	.	TRBJ1-1	TGTGCCAGCAGTGAGTCGCGGACAGAGTGGGGCACTGAAGCTTTCTTT	CASSESRTEWGTEAFF
.	TRBV5-8	.	TRBJ2-1	TGTGCCAGCAGCAGCGCGGTGGGGGGCTATATGTACAATGAGCAGTTCTTC	CASSSAVGGYMYNEQFF
.	TRBV7-9	TRBD1	TRBJ1-6	TGTGCCAGCAGCTTAGGACAGGGGGACTATAATTCACCCCTCCACTTT	CASSLGQGDYNSPLHF